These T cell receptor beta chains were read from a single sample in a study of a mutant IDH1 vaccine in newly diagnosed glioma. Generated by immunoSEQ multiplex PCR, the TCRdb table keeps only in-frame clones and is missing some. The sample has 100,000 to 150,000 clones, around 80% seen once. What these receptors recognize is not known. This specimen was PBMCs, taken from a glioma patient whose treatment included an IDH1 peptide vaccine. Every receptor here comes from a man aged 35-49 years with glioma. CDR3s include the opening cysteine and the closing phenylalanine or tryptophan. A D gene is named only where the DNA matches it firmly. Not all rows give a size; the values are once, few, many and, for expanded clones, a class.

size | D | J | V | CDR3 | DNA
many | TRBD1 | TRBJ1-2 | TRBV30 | CALSGTAYGYTF | TGTGCCTTGTCGGGGACAGCATATGGCTACACCTTC
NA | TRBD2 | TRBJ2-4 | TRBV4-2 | CASSQRDSSGSLAKNIQYF | TGTGCCAGCAGCCAAAGGGACTCTAGCGGTTCTCTAGCCAAAAACATTCAGTACTTC
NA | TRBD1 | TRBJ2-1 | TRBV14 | CASSQYRQGSEFF | TGTGCCAGCAGCCAATACCGACAGGGGTCTGAGTTCTTC
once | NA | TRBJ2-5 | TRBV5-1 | CASSSLTLRETQYF | TGCGCCAGCAGCTCCCTAACCCTTCGAGAGACCCAGTACTTC
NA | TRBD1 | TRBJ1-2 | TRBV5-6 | CASSYVTGGHGYTF | TGTGCCAGCAGTTACGTAACAGGGGGTCATGGCTACACCTTC
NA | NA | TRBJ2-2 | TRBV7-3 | CASSSSNANTGELFF | TGTGCCAGCAGCTCTTCGAACGCGAACACCGGGGAGCTGTTTTTT
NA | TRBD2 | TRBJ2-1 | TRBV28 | CASSLIGLAGAVGNEQFF | TGTGCCAGCAGCCTTATAGGACTAGCGGGAGCGGTGGGCAATGAGCAGTTCTTC
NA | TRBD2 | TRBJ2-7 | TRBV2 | CASSDSPSGMYEQYF | TGTGCCAGCAGTGACTCCCCCAGCGGGATGTACGAGCAGTACTTC
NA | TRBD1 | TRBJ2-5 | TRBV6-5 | CASSPGTGGPETQYF | TGTGCCAGCAGTCCGGGGACAGGGGGCCCAGAGACCCAGTACTTC
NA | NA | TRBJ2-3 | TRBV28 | CASSSYTDTQYF | TGTGCCAGCAGTTCATACACAGATACGCAGTATTTT
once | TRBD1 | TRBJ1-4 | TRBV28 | CASIGNLGGGDPNEKLFF | TGTGCCAGCATCGGAAATTTAGGAGGGGGCGACCCTAATGAAAAACTGTTTTTT
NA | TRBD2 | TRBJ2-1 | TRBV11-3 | CASSLASGGFSYNEQFF | TGTGCCAGCAGCTTAGCTAGCGGGGGGTTCTCCTACAATGAGCAGTTCTTC
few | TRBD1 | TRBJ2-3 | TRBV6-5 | CASSLTGQGTDTQYF | TGTGCCAGCAGTTTAACCGGACAGGGGACAGATACGCAGTATTTT
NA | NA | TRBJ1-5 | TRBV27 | CASSPRQYSNQPQHF | TGTGCCAGCAGCCCTAGACAGTATAGCAATCAGCCCCAGCATTTT
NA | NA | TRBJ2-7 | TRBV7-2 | CASSYAGIQTNEQYF | TGTGCCAGCAGCTACGCAGGGATCCAGACCAACGAGCAGTACTTC